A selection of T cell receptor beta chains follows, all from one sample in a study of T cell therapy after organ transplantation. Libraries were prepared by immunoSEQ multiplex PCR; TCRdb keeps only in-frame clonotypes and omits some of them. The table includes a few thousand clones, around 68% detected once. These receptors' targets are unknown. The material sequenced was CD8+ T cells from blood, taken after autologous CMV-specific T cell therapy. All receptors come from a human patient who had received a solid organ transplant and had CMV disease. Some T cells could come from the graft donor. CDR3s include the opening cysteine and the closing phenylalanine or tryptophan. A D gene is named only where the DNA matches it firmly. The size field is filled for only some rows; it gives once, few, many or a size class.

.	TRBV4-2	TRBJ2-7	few	TGTGCCAGCAGCCAACGAATTGCATCCGAGCAGTACTTC	CASSQRIASEQYF
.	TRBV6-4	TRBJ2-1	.	TGTGCCAGCAGTGAAGGGGGTCTAGCGCTAGATGAGCAGTTCTTC	CASSEGGLALDEQFF
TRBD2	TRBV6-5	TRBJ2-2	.	TGTGCCAGCAGTTACTTAGCGGGCGACACCGGGGAGCTGTTTTTT	CASSYLAGDTGELFF
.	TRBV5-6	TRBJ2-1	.	TGTGCCAGCAGCTTTCTAGAGGTTGAGCAGTTCTTC	CASSFLEVEQFF
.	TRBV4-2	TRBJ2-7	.	TGTGCCAGCAGCTCCCGGGACCTTAACCCCGGCGAGCAGTACTTC	CASSSRDLNPGEQYF
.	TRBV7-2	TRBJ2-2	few	TGTGCCAGCAGCTTGGGACCCGTCGTGGGTGGGGAGCTGTTTTTT	CASSLGPVVGGELFF
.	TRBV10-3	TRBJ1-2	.	TGTGCCAGCAGCTCATCCAATGTAGGGGGTACTTATGGCTACACCTTC	CASSSSNVGGTYGYTF
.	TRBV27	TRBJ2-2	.	TGTGCCAGCTCCAGCACCGGGGAGCTGTTTTTT	CASSSTGELFF
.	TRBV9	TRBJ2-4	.	TGTGCCAGCAGCGTATTTCCAGTTTTAGCCAAAAACATTCAGTACTTC	CASSVFPVLAKNIQYF
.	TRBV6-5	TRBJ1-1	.	TGTGCCAGCAGTTACTCCAAGAGACCCGTTCCTGAAGCTTTCTTT	CASSYSKRPVPEAFF
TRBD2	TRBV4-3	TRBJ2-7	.	TGCGCCAGCAGCCAAGATAGGCGCGGGGGAAACTACGAGCAGTACTTC	CASSQDRRGGNYEQYF
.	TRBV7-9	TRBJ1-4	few	TGTGCCAGCAGCTCGCCTCGCGAAACAACTAATGAAAAACTGTTTTTT	CASSSPRETTNEKLFF
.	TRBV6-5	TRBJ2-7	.	TGTGCCAGCAGTGAGGGGCAGGGCTCCTACGAGCAGTACTTC	CASSEGQGSYEQYF
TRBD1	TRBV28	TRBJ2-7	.	TGTGCCAGCAGTTCCGACAGGGCGAACTCCTACGAGCAGTACTTC	CASSSDRANSYEQYF
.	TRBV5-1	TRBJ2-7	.	TGCGCCAGCAGCTTGGGAGGTTACGAGCAGTACTTC	CASSLGGYEQYF
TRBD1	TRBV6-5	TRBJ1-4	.	TGTGCCAGCAGTTACTCTACCGGGACAGGCAATGAAAAACTGTTTTTT	CASSYSTGTGNEKLFF
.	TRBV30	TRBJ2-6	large	TGTGCCTGGAGTTCATGGTCCCGGAGCTCTGGGGCCAACGTCCTGACTTTC	CAWSSWSRSSGANVLTF
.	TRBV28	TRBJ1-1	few	TGTGCCAGCAGTTTACCAGGGTTGGTGAACACTGAAGCTTTCTTT	CASSLPGLVNTEAFF
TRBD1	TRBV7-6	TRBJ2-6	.	TGTGCCAGCAGCCCGGGACAGCTCGGGGCCAACGTCCTGACTTTC	CASSPGQLGANVLTF
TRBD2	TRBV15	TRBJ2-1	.	TGTGCCACCAGCAGAGATCGGGGTAGCGGGAGAGATTACAATGAGCAGTTCTTC	CATSRDRGSGRDYNEQFF
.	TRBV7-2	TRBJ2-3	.	TGTGCCAGCAGCTTAAGGACAGATACGCAGTATTTT	CASSLRTDTQYF
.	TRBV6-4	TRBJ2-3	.	TGTGCCAGCAGTGACTCGGGGCTAGTATCGGATACGCAGTATTTT	CASSDSGLVSDTQYF
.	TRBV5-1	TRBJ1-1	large	TGCGCCAGCAGCTCCAGGGGCGAGGGAAACACTGAAGCTTTCTTT	CASSSRGEGNTEAFF
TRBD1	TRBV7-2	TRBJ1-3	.	TGTGCCAGCAGGGGGCAGAGGCAGGGGGCTTCCTCTGGAAACACCATATATTTT	CASRGQRQGASSGNTIYF
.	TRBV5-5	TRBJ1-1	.	TGTGCCAGCAGCAATCACGATTTACGGGGCCTGGGGACTGAAGCTTTCTTT	CASSNHDLRGLGTEAFF
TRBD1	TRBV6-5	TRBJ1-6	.	TGTGCCAGCAGGCAGGGGGGAGCTTATTCACCCCTCCACTTT	CASRQGGAYSPLHF
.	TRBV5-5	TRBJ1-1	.	TGTGCCAGCAGCTCCCTTACAGGGCTGAACACTGAAGCTTTCTTT	CASSSLTGLNTEAFF
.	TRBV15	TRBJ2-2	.	TGTGCCACCAGCAGAGACGCATCCGGGGAGCTGTTTTTT	CATSRDASGELFF
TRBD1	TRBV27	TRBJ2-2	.	TGTGCCAGCAGTTCCGGGACAGGGGACGTCGGGGAGCTGTTTTTT	CASSSGTGDVGELFF
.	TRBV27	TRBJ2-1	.	TGTGCCAGTCGAGGGACTTCCACCTACAATGAGCAGTTCTTC	CASRGTSTYNEQFF
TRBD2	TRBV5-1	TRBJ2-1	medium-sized	TGCGCCAGCAGCTCAAACCCAGGACTAGCGGGGGACAATGAGCAGTTCTTC	CASSSNPGLAGDNEQFF
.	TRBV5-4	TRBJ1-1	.	TGTGCCAGCAGCTTCGGGGGCGGCACTGAAGCTTTCTTT	CASSFGGGTEAFF
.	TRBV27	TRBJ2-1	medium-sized	TGTGCCAGCAGTACAGGGTATGAGCAGTTCTTC	CASSTGYEQFF
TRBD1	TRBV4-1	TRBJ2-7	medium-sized	TGCGCCAGCAGCCCCACGGGACAGGGGGCTTACGAGCAGTACTTC	CASSPTGQGAYEQYF
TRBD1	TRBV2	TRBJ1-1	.	TGTGCCAGCAGTGAAGCGGCAGGGGGCAGGGGTGAAGCTTTCTTT	CASSEAAGGRGEAFF
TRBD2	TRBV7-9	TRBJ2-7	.	TGTGCCAGCAGCTTCACTAGCGGGCCTATAATCTCCTACGAGCAGTACTTC	CASSFTSGPIISYEQYF
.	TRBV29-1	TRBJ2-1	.	TGCAGCGTTGGGAGTCACAATGAGCAGTTCTTC	CSVGSHNEQFF
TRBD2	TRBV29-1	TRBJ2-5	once	TGCAGCGTTGAAGGCGAGGCTAGCGGGGTACAAGAGACCCAGTACTTC	CSVEGEASGVQETQYF
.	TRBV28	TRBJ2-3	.	TGTGCCAGCACCTCGGGGGGCTCCCCCGAGGATACGCAGTATTTT	CASTSGGSPEDTQYF
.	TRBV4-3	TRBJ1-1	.	TGCGCCAGCAGCTTGGGCAATTATGGCACTGAAGCTTTCTTT	CASSLGNYGTEAFF
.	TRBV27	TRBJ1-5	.	TGTGCCAGCAGCCCCCAGGGAAGCAATCAGCCCCAGCATTTT	CASSPQGSNQPQHF
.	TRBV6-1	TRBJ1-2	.	TGTGCCACCGCCAAAGGAGGCTACACCTTC	CATAKGGYTF
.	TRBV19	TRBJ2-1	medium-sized	TGTGCCAGTAGTATCCTGTACAATGAGCAGTTCTTC	CASSILYNEQFF
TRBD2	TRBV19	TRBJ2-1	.	TGTGCCACCCGCCCCCCAGCGGGGGGTTACAATGAGCAGTTCTTC	CATRPPAGGYNEQFF
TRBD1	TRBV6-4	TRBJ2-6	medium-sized	TGTGCCAGCAGTAATTGGGACAGAAGCTCTGGGGCCAACGTCCTGACTTTC	CASSNWDRSSGANVLTF
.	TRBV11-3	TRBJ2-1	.	TGTGCCAGCAGCTCCCCCCAGCGGAACTACAATGAGCAGTTCTTC	CASSSPQRNYNEQFF
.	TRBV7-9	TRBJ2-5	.	TGTGCCAGCAGCTTAAGGCGGGGCGGACAAGAGACCCAGTACTTC	CASSLRRGGQETQYF
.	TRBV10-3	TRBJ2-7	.	TGTGCCATCAGTGAAGACTGGCACGGGTACGAGCAGTACTTC	CAISEDWHGYEQYF
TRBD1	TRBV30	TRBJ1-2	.	TGTGCCTGGAGTCCCGGGACAGGGGTGGAGTATGGCTACACCTTC	CAWSPGTGVEYGYTF
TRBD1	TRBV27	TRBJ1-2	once	TGTGCCAGCAGTTCAGGGGGCATTGGCTACACCTTC	CASSSGGIGYTF
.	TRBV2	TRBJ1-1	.	TGTGCCAGCAGTGAATGGGTCACTGAAGCTTTCTTT	CASSEWVTEAFF
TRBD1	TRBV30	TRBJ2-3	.	TGTGCCTGGAGTGTAGGTCTAGGGGGCCCAGATACGCAGTATTTT	CAWSVGLGGPDTQYF
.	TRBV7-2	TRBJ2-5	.	TGTGCCACCTCTCGACCGACGGGTACGGAGACCCAGTACTTC	CATSRPTGTETQYF
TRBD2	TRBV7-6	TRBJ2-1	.	TGTGCCAGCAGCCCCTCGACTAGCGGACGCTACAATGAGCAGTTCTTC	CASSPSTSGRYNEQFF
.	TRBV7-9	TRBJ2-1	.	TGTGCCAGCAGCTTACGCCAGAACCCAGGAGATGAGCAGTTCTTC	CASSLRQNPGDEQFF